The entry below gives a single T cell receptor (beta chain) sequence along with its context. The antigen is not known. The study enrolled healthy HIV-negative adults without recent acute infections or vaccinations as donors. The study separated CD4+ cells into CD45RA+ naive and CD45RA-negative memory subsets. Each cell subset's genomic DNA was divided evenly among several immunoSEQ plates. The method was immunoSEQ multiplex PCR; TCRdb's version includes in-frame clones alone and lacks a portion of them. This table holds around 1.1 million clones, 70% to 80% found once. The sample originates from a study of shared clonotypes between healthy human individuals. Study results and caveats: Across a handful of donors, naive CD4 shared around 5.1%, naive CD8 less than 4%, memory CD4 roughly 2.4%, memory CD8 under 0.5%.

J was trimmed by 1 base and V by 3 bases; bases with no gene match: 6. This CDR3 is 17 amino acids long. The germline V gene has CDR1 KGHSH and CDR2 LQKENI. This TCR derives from a man aged 18 to 35 in good health. Some clones in this sample may be carry-over from other donors' samples. Input material: memory CD4+ T cells from PBMCs. Subset defined: CD45RA-negative fraction. The chain couples TRBV18 to TRBJ2-6; TRBD1 matches at 7 bases. The CDR3 region has the DNA TGTGCCAGCTCACCTGGGACAGCCATTTCTGGGGCCAACGTCCTGACTTTC. Translating it yields CASSPGTAISGANVLTF.